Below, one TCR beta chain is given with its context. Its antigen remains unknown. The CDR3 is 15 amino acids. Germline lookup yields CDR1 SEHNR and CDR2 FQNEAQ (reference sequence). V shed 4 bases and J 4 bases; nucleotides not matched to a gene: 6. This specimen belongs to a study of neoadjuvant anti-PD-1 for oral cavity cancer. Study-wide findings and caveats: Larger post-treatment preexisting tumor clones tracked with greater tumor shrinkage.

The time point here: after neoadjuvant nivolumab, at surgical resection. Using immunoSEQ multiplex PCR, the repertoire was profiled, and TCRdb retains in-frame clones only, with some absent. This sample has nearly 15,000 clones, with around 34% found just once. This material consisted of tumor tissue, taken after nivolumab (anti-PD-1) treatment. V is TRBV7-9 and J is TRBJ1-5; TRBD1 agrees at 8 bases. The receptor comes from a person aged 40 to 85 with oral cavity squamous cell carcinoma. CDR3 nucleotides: TGTGCCAGCAGCTCTAACGGACAGGGTAATCAGCCCCAGCATTTT. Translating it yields CASSSNGQGNQPQHF.